This TCR beta chain was documented in a study of T cell changes during pregnancy in multiple sclerosis. The assay was immunoSEQ multiplex PCR, and TCRdb's table has in-frame clones only and misses some. The sample records about 40,000 clones, 88% being singletons. This CDR3 is built from 15 residues. Germline CDR1 and CDR2: MNHEY and SVGAGI. This material consisted of peripheral blood, taken in the first trimester of pregnancy. The clonotype was recovered from a female donor in good health, enrolled as a control in a pregnancy study. V is TRBV6-5 and J is TRBJ2-5; D might be TRBD2 (5 bases). Matching the DNA end better, TRBJ2-7 makes the J call doubtful. CDR3 loop: CASSRFSESSYEQYF. CDR3 coding DNA: TGTGCCAGCAGCCGCTTTAGCGAAAGCTCCTACGAGCAGTACTTC.